A single sample is the source of the 14 T cell receptor beta chains below, sequenced in a study of a mutant IDH1 vaccine in newly diagnosed glioma (dated by TCRdb to about 2021). The sample's time point, from its label and the paper: baseline, week 1 (first vaccination visit). In the paper's terms, the treatment or condition label means: pre-vaccination baseline after standard-of-care therapy. Libraries were constructed by the immunoSEQ multiplex PCR assay. TCRdb stores this immuneACCESS table with in-frame sequences only. Part of the clones is absent; in the studies checked, under half of the shortfall reflects unresolved V genes, and no reason is known for the rest. For this sample the table gives about 33,000 clones, of which approximately 86% were detected only once. Of the sample, around 4.9% is held by the ten largest clones. The sequencing used PBMCs, collected from a glioma patient treated with radiotherapy, temozolomide or both. These receptors originate from a woman in her forties with glioma.

CDR3 coding DNA: TGCGCCAGTTTCCGGGAGATGACAGATACGCAGTATTTT. Translation: CASFREMTDTQYF. V and J are TRBV10-2 and TRBJ2-3, with D perhaps TRBD2 (6 bases). The ends were cut back, 9 bases at V and 3 bases at J, with 13 bases in the middle. The CDR3 is made up of 13 amino acids. The germline V gene has CDR1 WSHSY and CDR2 SAAADI.

The chain links TRBV10-1 to TRBJ2-3; no clear D gene. Between the trimmed V and J ends, which lost 5 bases and 0 bases, there was a span of 15 bases. The CDR3 runs 16 residues. Germline CDR1 and CDR2: WNHNN and SYGVQD (reference sequence). Here the CDR3 DNA reads TGCGCCAGCAGTCCCGGACCCATACTTAGCACAGATACGCAGTATTTT. This encodes CASSPGPILSTDTQYF.

The genes are TRBV5-1 and TRBJ2-2; 10 bases agree with TRBD2. The V and J ends lost 4 bases and 8 bases, in that order; junction bases with no gene match: 8. Germline CDR1 SGHRS, CDR2 YFSETQ. The CDR3 length is 15 residues. Here the CDR3 DNA reads TGCGCCAGCAGCCCGTCTAGCGGGAGATCTGGGGAGCTGTTTTTT. It translates to CASSPSSGRSGELFF.

The rearrangement joins TRBV14 to TRBJ2-7; no definite D call. The CDR3 contains 14 residues. The V gene lost 1 base and the J gene lost 7 bases, with 14 bases spanning the gap. Germline V gives CDR1 SGHDN, CDR2 FVKESK. Written as DNA, the CDR3 is TGTGCCAGCAGCCAAGGGCAGTTCAGAGCTGAGCAGTACTTC. Residues: CASSQGQFRAEQYF.

The rearrangement uses TRBV4-2 and TRBJ2-2; 9 bases match TRBD2. Germline assignment: CDR1 LGHNA and CDR2 YNFKEQ. V lost 0 bases and J lost 10; bases outside the gene matches: 9. The CDR3 consists of 16 residues. Here the CDR3 DNA reads TGTGCCAGCAGCCAAGAGGTTGGTAGCGGGGGTGCGGAGCTGTTTTTT. This encodes CASSQEVGSGGAELFF.

The CDR3 bases are TGCGCCAGGCCTTTTTCGCCTGACAATCCAGGTCAGCCCCAGCATTTT. Protein: CARPFSPDNPGQPQHF. The V and J genes are TRBV10-1 and TRBJ1-5; D unclear. Germline CDR1 WNHNN, CDR2 SYGVQD (reference sequence). V dropped 9 bases and J dropped 6 bases, with 24 bases sitting between them. CDR3 size: 16 residues.

The chain combines TRBV11-2 with TRBJ1-2, with 7 bases fitting TRBD1. The germline V gene has CDR1 SGHAT and CDR2 FQNNGV. The CDR3 spans 15 residues. The ends lost 5 bases at V and 2 bases at J; junction bases unmatched: 8. CDR3 residues: CASSPTGRINYGYTF. In DNA form, the CDR3 reads TGTGCCAGCAGCCCGACAGGGCGCATAAACTATGGCTACACCTTC. Combining the CDR3 with reference TRBV11-2 and TRBJ1-2 gives the whole variable domain EAGVAQSPRYKIIEKRQSVAFWCNPISGHATLYWYQQILGQGPKLLIQFQNNGVVDDSQLPKDRFSAERLKGVDSTLKIQPAKLEDSAVYLCASSPTGRINYGYTFGSGTRLTVV.

In this sample, this clone turned up once. The chain couples TRBV6-1 to TRBJ1-5; unclear D gene. CDR3 length: 15 residues. The V gene's germline CDR1 is MNHNS and CDR2 SASEGT. Trimming took 4 bases from V and 0 from J, leaving 10 bases between them. The CDR3 spells CASSGNSNSNQPQHF. CDR3 bases: TGTGCCAGCAGTGGGAATTCTAATAGCAATCAGCCCCAGCATTTT.

The chain carries TRBV9 and TRBJ1-3, with D perhaps TRBD1 (6 bases). CDR1 is SGDLS and CDR2 is YYNGEE in the germline V gene. The CDR3 totals 15 residues. Trimming took 5 bases from V and 0 from J, leaving 12 bases between them. CDR3 amino acids: CASSPTGSSGNTIYF. The CDR3 coding sequence is TGTGCCAGCAGTCCCACAGGGAGCTCTGGAAACACCATATATTTT.

The rearrangement joins TRBV4-2 to TRBJ2-5, with 8 positions matching TRBD2. Germline CDR1 reads LGHNA; CDR2 reads YNFKEQ. V was clipped by 1 base and J by 1 base; unmatched bases: 8. The CDR3 totals 17 residues. CDR3 nucleotide sequence: TGTGCCAGCAGCCAAGTTGGTGCGGGGGGATTCCAAGAGACCCAGTACTTC. Translating gives CASSQVGAGGFQETQYF.

The chain couples TRBV6-6 to TRBJ1-1; D may be TRBD1 (6 bases). The V gene's germline CDR1 is MNHNY and CDR2 SVGAGI (reference sequence). CDR3 length: 15 amino acids. With 6 bases removed from V and 5 bases from J, the gap between germline ends came to 19 bases. The CDR3 loop is CASRIQGVGWTEAFF. The CDR3 coding sequence is TGTGCCAGCAGAATACAGGGAGTGGGTTGGACTGAAGCTTTCTTT.

The chain employs TRBV10-3 and TRBJ1-1, with TRBD1 matching over 7 bases. The CDR3 has 14 residues. CDR1 ENHRY and CDR2 SYGVKD come from the germline V gene. The J segment lost 4 bases and the V segment lost 1 base, leaving 3 bases of the junction unmatched. This CDR3 is CAISELAGGTEAFF. The CDR3 nucleotides read TGTGCCATCAGTGAGTTGGCAGGGGGCACTGAAGCTTTCTTT.

The J gene is TRBJ1-1, the V gene TRBV29-1; D might be TRBD1 (6 bases). The V end was cut by 4 bases, the J end by 4 bases, with 16 bases between. This CDR3 comprises 14 residues. The germline gives CDR1 SQVTM, CDR2 ANQGSEA. The CDR3, as DNA: TGCAGCGTTGGTCGGGGTGGAGGGGGCACTGAAGCTTTCTTT. It encodes CSVGRGGGGTEAFF.

The CDR3 DNA reads as TGTGCCAGCAGCTTGGGTTGGCTAGCGGGAGTCCCAGATACGCAGTATTTT. This encodes CASSLGWLAGVPDTQYF. The chain carries TRBV5-4 and TRBJ2-3; 10 positions agree with TRBD2. The length of the CDR3 is 17 residues. V trimming: 0 bases; J trimming: 4 bases; junction bases outside the gene matches: 8. Germline CDR1 and CDR2: SGHNT and YYREEE (reference sequence).